This T cell receptor beta chain was sequenced in a study of blood T cell repertoires in COVID-19. TCRdb's copy holds only in-frame clones and misses some; the assay was immunoSEQ multiplex PCR. This table holds a few hundred thousand clones, about 90% found once. V lost 2 bases and J lost 7; bases outside the gene matches: 4. This CDR3 comprises 15 residues. Germline-derived CDR1 and CDR2 are SNHLY and FYNNEI. This clonotype originated in a woman aged 45 to 65 who had been exposed to COVID-19. The rearrangement uses TRBV2 and TRBJ1-6; 8 bases are shared with TRBD1. The sequenced sample was PBMCs or T cells enriched from blood (not recorded which). The CDR3 nucleotides read TGTGCCAGCAGTGAACAGGGGGCTGGGAATTCACCCCTCCACTTT. It translates to CASSEQGAGNSPLHF.